This is a list of T cell receptor beta chains from one sample in a study of CD8+CD57+ T cells in acquired aplastic anemia. TCRdb called the reads again in MiXCR, with one record for every CDR3 protein. This sample has about 81,000 distinct CDR3 sequences, with over 35% found just once. The sequenced material came from sorted CD4+, CD8+, or CD8+CD57+ T cells (not recorded which) from PBMCs. The receptors come from a human donor in good health, serving as a control. Both conserved end residues are part of each CDR3. A D gene is named only where the DNA matches it firmly. Size is omitted from some rows. Given values are once, few, many or a class for expanded clones.

d_call: NA; j_call: TRBJ1-1; v_call: TRBV19; clone_size: many; cdr3_aa: CASSIMGRTEAFF; cdr3_nt: TGTGCCAGTAGTATTATGGGACGGACTGAAGCTTTCTTT
d_call: NA; j_call: TRBJ2-1; v_call: TRBV10-1; clone_size: many; cdr3_aa: CASSEGGEQFF; cdr3_nt: TGCGCCAGCAGTGAGGGGGGAGAGCAGTTCTTC
d_call: NA; j_call: TRBJ2-5; v_call: TRBV12-3/TRBV12-4; clone_size: many; cdr3_aa: CASSFSGLRETQYF; cdr3_nt: TGTGCCAGCAGTTTTTCGGGGTTGCGAGAGACCCAGTACTTC
d_call: TRBD2; j_call: TRBJ2-5; v_call: TRBV12-3/TRBV12-4; clone_size: NA; cdr3_aa: CASSLGTSGIGETQYF; cdr3_nt: TGTGCCAGCAGTCTCGGGACTAGCGGGATTGGAGAGACCCAGTACTTC
d_call: NA; j_call: TRBJ2-7; v_call: TRBV15; clone_size: once; cdr3_aa: CATSRSGRKREQYF; cdr3_nt: TGTGCCACCAGCAGATCGGGCAGAAAAAGAGAGCAGTACTTC
d_call: NA; j_call: TRBJ1-1; v_call: TRBV18; clone_size: NA; cdr3_aa: CASSPGRTEAFF; cdr3_nt: TGTGCCAGCTCACCAGGGAGAACTGAAGCTTTCTTT
d_call: NA; j_call: TRBJ2-3; v_call: TRBV5-4; clone_size: NA; cdr3_aa: CASTGGDTQYF; cdr3_nt: TGTGCCAGCACCGGCGGAGATACGCAGTATTTT
d_call: TRBD1; j_call: TRBJ1-2; v_call: TRBV4-1; clone_size: NA; cdr3_aa: CASSQADRILYGYTF; cdr3_nt: TGCGCCAGCAGCCAGGCGGACAGGATCCTCTATGGCTACACCTTC
d_call: TRBD1; j_call: TRBJ1-1; v_call: TRBV7-9; clone_size: NA; cdr3_aa: CASSSTGGRTEAFF; cdr3_nt: TGTGCCAGCAGTTCTACAGGGGGACGGACTGAAGCTTTCTTT
d_call: NA; j_call: TRBJ2-2; v_call: TRBV7-7; clone_size: NA; cdr3_aa: CASSKSAAGELFF; cdr3_nt: TGTGCTAGCAGCAAGTCGGCTGCCGGGGAGCTGTTTTTT
d_call: NA; j_call: TRBJ2-7; v_call: TRBV27; clone_size: NA; cdr3_aa: CASSSRGRYEQYF; cdr3_nt: TGTGCCAGCAGTTCACGAGGACGCTACGAGCAGTACTTC
d_call: TRBD1; j_call: TRBJ2-5; v_call: TRBV19; clone_size: NA; cdr3_aa: CASSLRGRGLETQYF; cdr3_nt: TGTGCCAGTAGTCTCCGCGGCAGGGGGCTTGAGACCCAGTACTTC
d_call: TRBD1; j_call: TRBJ1-4; v_call: TRBV9; clone_size: few; cdr3_aa: CASSAGQGDEKLFF; cdr3_nt: TGTGCCAGCAGCGCGGGACAGGGGGATGAAAAACTGTTTTTT
d_call: NA; j_call: TRBJ1-6; v_call: TRBV2; clone_size: few; cdr3_aa: CASSLLDSPLHF; cdr3_nt: TGTGCCAGCAGTTTATTAGATTCACCCCTCCACTTT
d_call: NA; j_call: TRBJ1-2; v_call: TRBV5-1; clone_size: many; cdr3_aa: CASSFRSTDDYGYTF; cdr3_nt: TGCGCCAGCAGCTTCAGGTCGACAGATGACTATGGCTACACCTTC
d_call: NA; j_call: TRBJ1-1; v_call: TRBV11-2; clone_size: many; cdr3_aa: CASSLPRGGLNTEAFF; cdr3_nt: TGTGCCAGCAGCCTCCCACGAGGAGGATTGAACACTGAAGCTTTCTTT
d_call: NA; j_call: TRBJ1-5; v_call: TRBV24-1; clone_size: once; cdr3_aa: CATSGTGSNQPQHF; cdr3_nt: TGTGCCACCAGTGGTACGGGAAGCAATCAGCCCCAGCATTTT
d_call: NA; j_call: TRBJ1-2; v_call: TRBV25-1; clone_size: NA; cdr3_aa: CASSDPTGLGGYTF; cdr3_nt: TGTGCCAGCAGCGACCCTACAGGGTTAGGTGGCTACACCTTC
d_call: NA; j_call: TRBJ2-3; v_call: TRBV24-1; clone_size: NA; cdr3_aa: CATRGRRENEQYF; cdr3_nt: TGTGCCACCAGAGGTAGAAGGGAGAATGAGCAGTATTTT
d_call: NA; j_call: TRBJ1-1; v_call: TRBV10-3; clone_size: NA; cdr3_aa: CAISDSATSAEAFF; cdr3_nt: TGTGCCATCAGTGATTCAGCTACGTCCGCTGAAGCTTTCTTT
d_call: NA; j_call: TRBJ2-7; v_call: TRBV15; clone_size: NA; cdr3_aa: CATSRDTSYEQYF; cdr3_nt: TGTGCCACCAGCAGGGACACTTCCTACGAGCAGTACTTC
d_call: TRBD2; j_call: TRBJ2-5; v_call: TRBV30; clone_size: NA; cdr3_aa: CAWNGGGLETQYF; cdr3_nt: TGTGCCTGGAACGGGGGGGGGCTAGAGACCCAGTACTTC
d_call: NA; j_call: TRBJ1-1; v_call: TRBV7-9; clone_size: NA; cdr3_aa: CASSLDGGRNTEAFF; cdr3_nt: TGTGCCAGCAGTCTTGACGGGGGGAGGAACACTGAAGCTTTCTTT
d_call: TRBD1; j_call: TRBJ1-6; v_call: TRBV5-4; clone_size: NA; cdr3_aa: CASSNLDRAAPLHF; cdr3_nt: TGTGCCAGCAGCAACCTCGACAGGGCCGCACCCCTCCACTTT
d_call: NA; j_call: TRBJ2-7; v_call: TRBV20-1; clone_size: many; cdr3_aa: CSARPDSYEQYF; cdr3_nt: TGCAGTGCTCGACCGGACAGCTACGAGCAGTACTTC
d_call: TRBD1; j_call: TRBJ2-7; v_call: TRBV10-3; clone_size: NA; cdr3_aa: CAISDEGRGPYEQYF; cdr3_nt: TGTGCCATCAGTGACGAAGGTAGGGGGCCATACGAGCAGTACTTC
d_call: NA; j_call: TRBJ1-6; v_call: TRBV27; clone_size: many; cdr3_aa: CASSPLNSPLHF; cdr3_nt: TGTGCCAGCAGTCCCCTCAATTCACCCCTCCACTTT
d_call: TRBD2; j_call: TRBJ2-1; v_call: TRBV6-1; clone_size: NA; cdr3_aa: CASSSAGEHSNEQFF; cdr3_nt: TGTGCCAGCAGCTCAGCGGGAGAGCACAGCAATGAGCAGTTCTTC
d_call: NA; j_call: TRBJ1-2; v_call: TRBV2; clone_size: NA; cdr3_aa: CASSAEPQDYGYTF; cdr3_nt: TGTGCCAGCAGTGCAGAGCCGCAAGACTATGGCTACACCTTC
d_call: NA; j_call: TRBJ1-2; v_call: TRBV3-1; clone_size: many; cdr3_aa: CASSQNYGYTF; cdr3_nt: TGTGCCAGCAGCCAAAACTATGGCTACACCTTC